What follows are 10 T cell receptor beta chains derived from one specimen sequenced in a study of blood T cell repertoires in COVID-19. The method was immunoSEQ multiplex PCR; TCRdb's version includes in-frame clones alone and lacks a portion of them. The sample carries approximately 51,000 clones, about 88% recorded once. Sample: peripheral blood. These receptors were obtained from a man in his forties with active COVID-19.

The rearrangement joins TRBV11-2 to TRBJ2-1; 8 nucleotides align to TRBD2. The J segment lost 2 bases and the V segment lost 9 bases, leaving 6 bases of the junction unmatched. The germline V gene has CDR1 SGHAT and CDR2 FQNNGV. The length of the CDR3 is 14 residues. CDR3 nucleotides: TGTGCCAGTCGGGGCGGGGGGCCCTACAATGAGCAGTTCTTC. Translating it yields CASRGGGPYNEQFF. The full variable domain, its missing parts supplied by reference TRBV11-2 and TRBJ2-1, is EAGVAQSPRYKIIEKRQSVAFWCNPISGHATLYWYQQILGQGPKLLIQFQNNGVVDDSQLPKDRFSAERLKGVDSTLKIQPAKLEDSAVYLCASRGGGPYNEQFFGPGTRLTVL.

The V and J genes are TRBV27 and TRBJ2-7; perhaps TRBD2 as D (5 bases). This CDR3 region has 15 residues. V lost 5 bases and J 3 bases, leaving 17 bases between the germline ends. Germline CDR1 reads MNHEY; CDR2 reads SMNVEV (reference sequence). The CDR3 DNA follows: TGTGCCAGCAGTCCACTCGAGGGAGTGAGCTACGAGCAGTACTTC. Its translation: CASSPLEGVSYEQYF.

The rearrangement joins TRBV18 to TRBJ2-2; 7 nucleotides line up with TRBD1. CDR3 length equals 16 residues. Germline trimming cut 3 bases from V and 0 bases from J; bases unmatched to any gene: 4. CDR1 KGHSH and CDR2 LQKENI come from the germline V gene. CDR3 loop: CASSPFTGANTGELFF. In DNA, the CDR3 is TGTGCCAGCTCACCCTTCACAGGGGCGAACACCGGGGAGCTGTTTTTT.

This chain joins TRBV5-1 and TRBJ1-1; D perhaps matches TRBD1 (6 bases). The V and J ends lost 5 bases and 1 base respectively, with 9 bases between them. Germline V lookup: CDR1 SGHRS, CDR2 YFSETQ. This CDR3 spans 13 amino acids. CDR3 loop: CASRLQGNTEAFF. Here the CDR3 DNA reads TGCGCCAGCAGATTACAGGGGAACACTGAAGCTTTCTTT.

The V gene is TRBV9, the J gene TRBJ2-2; D remains unclear. The germline V gene has CDR1 SGDLS and CDR2 YYNGEE. The CDR3 runs to 12 residues. V lost 4 bases, J lost 4 bases, and 5 bases lay in between. The CDR3 is CASSTSTGELFF. The CDR3 DNA reads TGTGCCAGCAGCACAAGCACCGGGGAGCTGTTTTTT.

This clone was seen only once. The chain employs TRBV7-8 and TRBJ2-7, with TRBD1 as a possible D gene (6 bases). The CDR3 contains 15 residues. Deletions cut 5 bases from V and 2 bases from J, with 16 bases between. Germline CDR1 and CDR2: SGHVS and FQNEAQ. This chain's CDR3 is CASSRGARGAYEQYF. For the CDR3, the DNA is TGTGCCAGCAGCCGAGGCGCCAGGGGCGCCTACGAGCAGTACTTC.

The rearrangement joins TRBV9 to TRBJ2-3, with TRBD2 matching over 7 bases. The V gene's germline CDR1 is SGDLS and CDR2 YYNGEE. V gave up 1 base and J gave up 4 bases; unmatched junction bases: 0. The CDR3 runs to 13 residues. The DNA for the CDR3 is TGTGCCAGCAGCGTACTAGCGGCAGATACGCAGTATTTT. It encodes CASSVLAADTQYF.

This chain uses TRBV12-3 or TRBV12-4 with TRBJ1-1; D not resolved. V dropped 7 bases and J dropped 5 bases, with 14 bases sitting between them. The CDR3 contains 13 residues. The CDR3 DNA sequence: TGTGCCAGCATCGAGGGCAGGCAGACTGAAGCTTTCTTT. Translation gives CASIEGRQTEAFF.

Here the CDR3 reads CASSLGTGGNQPQHF. In nucleotides, the CDR3 is TGTGCCAGCAGCCTCGGGACAGGAGGCAATCAGCCCCAGCATTTT. The rearrangement links TRBV3-1 (or the pseudogene TRBV3-2) to TRBJ1-5, with TRBD1 matching 8 bases. The CDR3 loop spans 15 amino acids. V lost 4 bases and J lost 2; bases outside the gene matches: 4. Germline V gene data show CDR1 as LGHDT and CDR2 as YNNKEL (reference sequence).

The chain couples TRBV11-2 to TRBJ1-4; a possible D gene is TRBD1 (5 bases). This CDR3 spans 16 amino acids. V dropped 3 bases and J dropped 8 bases, with 19 bases sitting between them. The germline V gene encodes CDR1 SGHAT and CDR2 FQNNGV. CDR3 coding DNA: TGTGCCAGCAGCTTCGACCCCAGGGCTATGGAGGAAAAACTGTTTTTT. This codes for CASSFDPRAMEEKLFF. Full variable domain (outside the CDR3, taken from reference TRBV11-2 and TRBJ1-4): EAGVAQSPRYKIIEKRQSVAFWCNPISGHATLYWYQQILGQGPKLLIQFQNNGVVDDSQLPKDRFSAERLKGVDSTLKIQPAKLEDSAVYLCASSFDPRAMEEKLFFGSGTQLSVL.